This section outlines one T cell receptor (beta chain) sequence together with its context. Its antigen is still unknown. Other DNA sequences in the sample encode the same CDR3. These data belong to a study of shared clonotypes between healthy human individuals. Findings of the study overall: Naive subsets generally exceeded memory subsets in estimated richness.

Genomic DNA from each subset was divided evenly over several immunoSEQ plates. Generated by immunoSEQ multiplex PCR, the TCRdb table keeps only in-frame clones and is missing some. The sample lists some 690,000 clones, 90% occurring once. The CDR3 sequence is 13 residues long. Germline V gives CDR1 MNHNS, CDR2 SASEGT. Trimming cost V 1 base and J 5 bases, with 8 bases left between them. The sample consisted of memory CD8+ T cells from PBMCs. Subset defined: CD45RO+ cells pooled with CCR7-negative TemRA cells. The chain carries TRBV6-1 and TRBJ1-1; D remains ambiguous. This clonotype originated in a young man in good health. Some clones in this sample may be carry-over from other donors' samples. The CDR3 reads CASSEVVGTEAFF. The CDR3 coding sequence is TGTGCCAGCAGTGAAGTTGTTGGGACTGAAGCTTTCTTT.